This TCR beta chain came from a study of blood T cell repertoires in COVID-19. Study-level information: The study drew acute and convalescent COVID-19 samples from the United States, Italy and Spain. T cells, B-cell-depleted T cells, or PBMCs supplied cDNA or gDNA.

This CDR3 comprises 13 residues. The germline gives CDR1 MGHDK, CDR2 SYGVNS. V was pared by 3 bases and J by 6 bases, with 1 base of the junction left unmatched. The data were produced by immunoSEQ multiplex PCR, yet TCRdb's version contains in-frame clones alone and is incomplete. This sample has fewer than 200,000 clones, with roughly 80% found just once. This TCR was recovered from a man in his 60s with acute or convalescent COVID-19. Sequences were obtained from peripheral blood. The chain links TRBV25-1 to TRBJ2-2, with 7 bases matching TRBD1. For the CDR3, the DNA is TGTGCCAGCAGTGATCAGGGGGCCGGGGAGCTGTTTTTT. Its translation is CASSDQGAGELFF.